The 17 T cell receptor beta chains below all came from one sample that was sequenced in a study of cytomegalovirus exposure and HLA in healthy donors. With 60 Vbeta and 13 Jbeta primers, the PCR was carried out. Clones were read by immunoSEQ multiplex PCR, and TCRdb kept only the in-frame ones, dropping some. This sample carries under 150,000 clones, approximately 80% of them seen once, and the ten largest clones take approximately 5.1%. Sequencing input: PBMCs. The receptors shown here come from a male donor in good health and CMV-seronegative.

The chain has TRBV7-9 and TRBJ2-5; 12 bases match TRBD2. V shed 4 bases and J 5 bases; nucleotides not matched to a gene: 2. Germline CDR1 reads SEHNR; CDR2 reads FQNEAQ (reference sequence). This CDR3 comprises 14 residues. The CDR3 DNA reads TGTGCCAGCAGCTCCCTAGCGGGGGGGGAGACCCAGTACTTC. Translating it yields CASSSLAGGETQYF.

The chain has TRBV5-4 and TRBJ2-7; 7 bases are shared with TRBD1. V was clipped by 2 bases and J by 2 bases; unmatched bases: 1. The CDR3 totals 13 residues. Germline CDR1 is SGHNT and CDR2 is YYREEE (reference sequence). This CDR3 reads CASSLQGPYEQYF. In DNA, the CDR3 is TGTGCCAGCAGCTTACAGGGGCCCTACGAGCAGTACTTC.

This chain uses TRBV5-6 with TRBJ2-7, with a weak D call TRBD2 (6 bases). Looked up from germline, CDR1 is SGHDT and CDR2 is YYEEEE. The CDR3 consists of 17 residues. V lost 1 base to trimming and J lost 5 bases, with 22 bases between them. CDR3 sequence (DNA): TGTGCCAGCAGCTTGCGCCTTTCGTATGGGAGGAGGGACGAGCAGTACTTC. This encodes CASSLRLSYGRRDEQYF.

V usage is TRBV5-1 and J usage is TRBJ2-2; a possible D gene is TRBD2 (5 bases). The germline V gene has CDR1 SGHRS and CDR2 YFSETQ. The CDR3 contains 15 residues. The V end was cut by 3 bases, the J end by 5 bases, with 14 bases between. The CDR3 DNA sequence: TGCGCCAGCAGCTGGTTGGGAGCGTCGACCGGGGAGCTGTTTTTT. This translates into CASSWLGASTGELFF.

The rearrangement links TRBV5-1 to TRBJ2-7; D possibly corresponds to TRBD1 (5 bases). Per the germline V gene, CDR1 is SGHRS and CDR2 is YFSETQ. V was shortened by 0 bases and J by 5 bases, with 12 bases between the two germline ends. The CDR3 is 14 residues long. The CDR3 is CASSLVGDRDEQYF. The DNA for the CDR3 is TGCGCCAGCAGCTTGGTAGGGGATCGGGACGAGCAGTACTTC.

The chain recombines TRBV4-2 with TRBJ1-2, with 7 bases aligning to TRBD1. Germline V gene data show CDR1 as LGHNA and CDR2 as YNFKEQ. CDR3 length: 15 amino acids. J lost 6 bases, V lost 1 base, and 8 bases had no gene match. In nucleotides, the CDR3 is TGTGCCAGCAGCCAAGTAGAGGCAGGGGGTCATGGCTACACCTTC. As protein: CASSQVEAGGHGYTF.

The J gene is TRBJ2-7, the V gene TRBV7-6; TRBD2 matches at 7 bases. Germline assignment: CDR1 SGHVS and CDR2 FNYEAQ. Unmatched junction bases numbered 11, after V lost 11 bases and J lost 7 bases. CDR3 length equals 12 residues. CDR3 sequence reads: CAFRGGAREQYF. CDR3 coding DNA: TGTGCCTTCCGGGGAGGGGCGAGAGAGCAGTACTTC.

The rearrangement links TRBV20-1 to TRBJ2-7; D uncertain. The germline CDR1 and CDR2 sequences are DFQATT and SNEGSKA (reference sequence). The CDR3 is made up of 11 amino acids. Trimming stripped 5 bases from V and 3 bases from J, with 8 bases between. The CDR3 region is CSAQTVYEQYF. The CDR3 DNA is TGCAGTGCTCAAACGGTCTACGAGCAGTACTTC.

The V call is TRBV6-6, the J call TRBJ1-4; no clear D. The CDR3 covers 15 residues. Germline V gene sequence: CDR1 MNHNY, CDR2 SVGAGI (reference sequence). Trimming pared 2 bases from V and 3 bases from J, leaving 10 bases between. CDR3 nucleotide sequence: TGTGCCAGCAGTTACGAACAGCTACCTAATGAAAAACTGTTTTTT. Its translation is CASSYEQLPNEKLFF.

The chain carries TRBV2 and TRBJ1-1; D is possibly TRBD1 (5 bases). CDR1 and CDR2 (germline): SNHLY, FYNNEI. With 7 bases removed from V and 1 base from J, the gap between germline ends came to 16 bases. The CDR3 has 15 amino acids. The CDR3 loop is CASKEGRKPNTEAFF. The CDR3 DNA follows: TGTGCCAGCAAGGAGGGGAGAAAACCGAACACTGAAGCTTTCTTT.

CDR3: CASSVDGADTQYF. The CDR3 DNA follows: TGTGCCAGCAGCGTGGACGGGGCAGATACGCAGTATTTT. The chain combines TRBV7-2 with TRBJ2-3; D is perhaps TRBD2 (5 bases). Germline assignment: CDR1 SGHTA and CDR2 FQGNSA. The CDR3 loop spans 13 amino acids. The V end was cut by 5 bases, the J end by 4 bases, with 10 bases between.

The chain has TRBV27 and TRBJ1-6; 7 bases align to TRBD1. CDR3 size: 15 residues. Germline-derived CDR1 and CDR2 are MNHEY and SMNVEV (reference sequence). The V gene end was trimmed by 6 bases and the J gene end by 7 bases; junction bases not matched to a gene: 9. CDR3 nucleotides: TGTGCCAGCAGGACTGAGACAGGGTACAATTCACCCCTCCACTTT. It specifies CASRTETGYNSPLHF.

The chain's CDR3 is CASSSRDTLYGYTF. In nucleotides, the CDR3 is TGTGCCAGCAGCTCACGGGACACCCTCTATGGCTACACCTTC. This chain uses TRBV7-8 with TRBJ1-2; possible D gene TRBD1, 6 bases. The CDR3 contains 14 residues. Trimming cost V 4 bases and J 4 bases, with 13 bases left between them. Germline-derived CDR1 and CDR2 are SGHVS and FQNEAQ.

The chain recombines TRBV5-1 with TRBJ1-2; 9 nucleotides match TRBD1. V was pared by 5 bases and J by 4 bases, with 12 bases of the junction left unmatched. The CDR3 is made up of 16 amino acids. CDR1 is SGHRS, CDR2 YFSETQ, per germline. CDR3 residues: CASRRRTGENVYGYTF. The CDR3 DNA is TGCGCCAGCAGGCGCAGGACAGGGGAGAACGTCTATGGCTACACCTTC.

The sample holds one count of this clone. V gene TRBV6-5 combines with J gene TRBJ1-4; no definite D call. The CDR3 runs 14 residues. V shed 7 bases and J shed 0 bases, with 9 bases lying between them. The germline gives CDR1 MNHEY, CDR2 SVGAGI. The CDR3 loop is CASKTVATNEKLFF. The CDR3 DNA reads as TGTGCCAGCAAAACGGTTGCAACTAATGAAAAACTGTTTTTT.

This chain joins TRBV6-4 and TRBJ2-2, with a tentative D call TRBD1 (5 bases). This CDR3 has 13 residues. The V gene's germline CDR1 is MRHNA and CDR2 SNTAGT. The V end lost 6 bases, the J end lost 7 bases, and 12 bases lay between the germline ends. The CDR3 loop is CASSRSRGGELFF. Here the CDR3 DNA reads TGTGCCAGCAGCAGAAGTAGGGGCGGGGAGCTGTTTTTT.

The V call is TRBV5-1, the J call TRBJ1-1; tentative D call: TRBD1 (5 bases). This CDR3 has 16 amino acids. V was clipped by 0 bases and J by 0 bases, with 12 bases between them. The germline gives CDR1 SGHRS, CDR2 YFSETQ. CDR3 sequence reads: CASSLGGHTVNTEAFF. CDR3 in DNA: TGCGCCAGCAGCTTGGGAGGACACACGGTGAACACTGAAGCTTTCTTT.